These T cell receptor beta chains were read from a single sample in a study of T cell responses to AZD1222 COVID-19 vaccine. Data came from immunoSEQ multiplex PCR; TCRdb stores just in-frame clones and leaves some out. The data show over 100,000 clones, around 90% seen once. Sequenced here: peripheral blood, sampled on day 0 of AZD1222 vaccination. These receptors all come from an adult in good health. The conserved cysteine and the conserved F or W are not part of the CDR3 here.

j_call v_call cdr3_aa
TRBJ2-1 TRBV6-1 ASRELAGSSYNEQF
TRBJ1-1 TRBV28 ASSPTGLTEAF
TRBJ2-6 TRBV19 ASSKMKASGANVLT
TRBJ1-6 TRBV5-1 ASSRPEQNSPLH
TRBJ1-4 TRBV28 ASSPGGVGEKLF
TRBJ1-1 TRBV10-2 ASRTDRGSTEAF
TRBJ1-1 TRBV18 ASSPRVTGSDTEAF
TRBJ2-7 TRBV4-3 ASSQSSGGSSYEQY
TRBJ2-7 TRBV29-1 SVEGGDGYEQY
TRBJ1-3 TRBV30 AWSVKIAGGGNTIY
TRBJ1-6 TRBV2 ASSERALWSYNSPLH
TRBJ2-5 TRBV9 ASSGQQETQY
TRBJ2-7 TRBV5-1 ASSLAVWRGPGYSSEQY
TRBJ2-5 TRBV27 ASSFKQGAGETQY
TRBJ2-5 TRBV7-9 ASSSSARETQY
TRBJ1-1 TRBV5-8 ASSYRVLNTEAF
TRBJ1-2 TRBV7-2 ASSPQAADGYT
TRBJ2-7 TRBV2 ASRPDTARYEQY
TRBJ1-6 TRBV19 ASSYPQGRRYNSPLH
TRBJ1-6 TRBV4-3 ASSQAWGGAPLH
TRBJ2-5 TRBV5-5 ASSLWAEGTQY
TRBJ2-6 TRBV6-6 ASSYGGPGANVLT
TRBJ2-3 TRBV3-1/TRBV3-2 ASSQDITDTQY
TRBJ2-4 TRBV28 ASRFSTGSRAKNIQY
TRBJ1-5 TRBV30 AWSRGSDQPQH
TRBJ2-1 TRBV19 ASSRPGQTYNEQF
TRBJ1-5 TRBV7-6 ASSLGLGQPQH
TRBJ1-1 TRBV19 ASSLKGSTEAF
TRBJ1-4 TRBV7-2 ASSFDRVNEKLF
TRBJ1-6 TRBV10-3 AISESRAGQGQDSPLH
TRBJ1-5 TRBV10-1 ASRVGPDHPCNQPQH
TRBJ2-5 TRBV10-2 ASSELGSYQY
TRBJ2-7 TRBV5-1 ASSPTGTSGEQY
TRBJ1-2 TRBV29-1 SVEVREHYGYT
TRBJ2-7 TRBV6-2/TRBV6-3 ASSYKASGALEQY
TRBJ1-5 TRBV6-1 ASSERDRFNQPQH